The clone carrying this T cell receptor beta chain turned up a few times. Its antigen is not known. This specimen comes from a study of T cells in Graves' hyperthyroidism and ophthalmopathy. Study-wide context: Sampling of peripheral blood happened at initial diagnosis, prior to any treatment. Study findings and constraints: Appearing also in blood were most of the thyroid clonotypes expanded above 0.001.

The V segment lost 1 base and the J segment 12 bases; nucleotides outside the gene matches: 8. The CDR3 length is 15 residues. Amplification of TCR beta CDR3 regions used RNA as the template. First-round RT-PCR targeting the TCR CDR3 was performed with the HTBI primer set. TCRdb re-called the multiplex PCR reads through MiXCR, storing one row per CDR3 protein. The sample consists of 300,000 to 400,000 distinct CDR3 sequences, about 14% of them appearing once. Ophthalmopathy patients all had a Clinical Activity Score of at least 3, a NOSPECS grade of at least 4 and disease under 3 months old. It was 8 to 10 ml of fresh peripheral blood that supplied the PBMCs.

The source is a woman aged 25 to 39 with Graves' ophthalmopathy. Sequences were obtained from blood. The V gene is TRBV12-3 or TRBV12-4, the J gene TRBJ1-4; 10 bases are a match to TRBD1. The CDR3 loop reads CASSLVRGTGEELFF. Here the CDR3 DNA reads TGTGCCAGCAGTTTAGTCAGAGGGACAGGGGAGGAACTGTTTTTT.